This is a list of T cell receptor beta chains from one sample in a study of T cells in Graves' hyperthyroidism and ophthalmopathy. TCRdb called the multiplex PCR reads again in MiXCR, with one record for every CDR3 protein. This table has about 840,000 distinct CDR3 sequences, about two fifths appearing once. Specimen: blood. The receptors come from a man aged 18 to 29 with Graves' hyperthyroidism. Each CDR3 is given with its conserved first and last residue. D genes are given only for firm matches. Some rows have no size entry. The others give once, few or many, or a class for an expanded clone.

J: TRBJ1-2; V: TRBV25-1; length: 13; size: many; D: NA; DNA: TGTGCCAGCAGCGCCGGACATGTCCATGGCTACACCTTC; CDR3: CASSAGHVHGYTF
J: TRBJ2-7; V: TRBV19; length: 15; size: NA; D: TRBD2; DNA: TGTGCCAGTAGTATCGGGGGGTACAGTCCCCGCGAGCAGTACTTC; CDR3: CASSIGGYSPREQYF
J: TRBJ2-5; V: TRBV29-1; length: 14; size: many; D: NA; DNA: TGCAGCGTTGAGGGGTTACTAGGAGGGGAGACCCAGTACTTC; CDR3: CSVEGLLGGETQYF
J: TRBJ2-5; V: TRBV2; length: 15; size: many; D: TRBD2; DNA: TGTGCCAGCAGTGAAAAGACACTAGCGATGGAGACCCAGTACTTC; CDR3: CASSEKTLAMETQYF
J: TRBJ1-3; V: TRBV25-1; length: 14; size: NA; D: NA; DNA: TGTGCCAGCCACCAAGAAGGGGCTGAAAACACCATATATTTT; CDR3: CASHQEGAENTIYF
J: TRBJ1-2; V: TRBV19; length: 15; size: many; D: TRBD1; DNA: TGTGCCAGTACCCCGGCGACAGGGGGCCACTATGGCTACACCTTC; CDR3: CASTPATGGHYGYTF
J: TRBJ2-7; V: TRBV7-6; length: 12; size: NA; D: NA; DNA: TGTGCCAGCAGCACCGCAGGCTACGAGCAGTACTTC; CDR3: CASSTAGYEQYF
J: TRBJ1-1; V: TRBV6-4; length: 11; size: NA; D: NA; DNA: TGTGCCAGCAGTCCTCTGAGAGGAGCTTTCTTT; CDR3: CASSPLRGAFF
J: TRBJ2-5; V: TRBV9; length: 14; size: NA; D: NA; DNA: TGTGCCAGCAGCTTCTGGGGCACCCAAGAGACCCAGTACTTC; CDR3: CASSFWGTQETQYF
J: TRBJ1-1; V: TRBV7-3; length: 15; size: many; D: TRBD1; DNA: TGTGCCAGCAGCTGGACAGGGGGCGAGGGCACTGAAGCTTTCTTT; CDR3: CASSWTGGEGTEAFF
J: TRBJ2-7; V: TRBV7-9; length: 15; size: NA; D: NA; DNA: TGTGCCAGCAGCCAAGATAAGGGGAGCTCCTACGAGCAGTACTTC; CDR3: CASSQDKGSSYEQYF
J: TRBJ1-5; V: TRBV4-2; length: 16; size: NA; D: NA; DNA: TGTGCCAGCAGCCAAGGGGGGGACGAGGGGGATCAGCCCCAGCATTTT; CDR3: CASSQGGDEGDQPQHF
J: TRBJ1-1; V: TRBV6-5; length: 12; size: few; D: NA; DNA: TGTGCCAGCAGTTCATGGTCTACTGAAGCTTTCTTT; CDR3: CASSSWSTEAFF
J: TRBJ2-2; V: TRBV7-9; length: 14; size: few; D: TRBD1; DNA: TGTGCCAGCAGCTCCGGGACAGGGACCGGGGAGCTGTTTTTT; CDR3: CASSSGTGTGELFF
J: TRBJ1-5; V: TRBV10-3; length: 16; size: many; D: NA; DNA: TGTGCCATCAGTGAGTCTGGAGAGCCGGCGCGGCAGCCCCAGCATTTT; CDR3: CAISESGEPARQPQHF
J: TRBJ1-2; V: TRBV4-1; length: 15; size: NA; D: NA; DNA: TGCGCCAGCAGCCAAGATTTTGGCGGAGTAGTAGGCTACACCTTC; CDR3: CASSQDFGGVVGYTF
J: TRBJ2-5; V: TRBV7-9; length: 16; size: NA; D: NA; DNA: TGTGCCAGCAGCACCACCTGGGGGGGGCTAGGGGAGACCCAGTACTTC; CDR3: CASSTTWGGLGETQYF
J: TRBJ2-7; V: TRBV7-3; length: 15; size: NA; D: TRBD2; DNA: TGTGCCAGCAGCTTGACTAGCGGGGCCGCAAACGAGCAGTACTTC; CDR3: CASSLTSGAANEQYF
J: TRBJ1-1; V: TRBV19; length: 16; size: few; D: NA; DNA: TGTGCCAGTAGTATAGATCCGGACCTAATGAACACTGAAGCTTTCTTT; CDR3: CASSIDPDLMNTEAFF
J: TRBJ1-6; V: TRBV6-1; length: 14; size: NA; D: NA; DNA: TGTGCCATCAGTGAAGCCCGAATCTTGTCACCCCTCCACTTT; CDR3: CAISEARILSPLHF
J: TRBJ2-7; V: TRBV7-9; length: 14; size: NA; D: NA; DNA: TGTGCCAGCAGCTTATGGGACGGCGCCTACGAGCAGTACTTC; CDR3: CASSLWDGAYEQYF
J: TRBJ2-7; V: TRBV20-1; length: 16; size: few; D: TRBD1; DNA: TGCAGTGCTAGAGATGGGTTGACAGGGACCACCTACGAGCAGTACTTC; CDR3: CSARDGLTGTTYEQYF